One and the same sample provided the 27 T cell receptor beta chains below, sequenced in a study of vaccination effects on CD4 cells after COVID-19. The method was immunoSEQ multiplex PCR; TCRdb's version includes in-frame clones alone and lacks a portion of them. The table records about 24,000 clones, 81% of them present only once. These receptors' targets are unknown. Sequencing was preceded by expansion of antigen-specific CD4+ T cells with viral peptide pools in the ViraFEST assay. Culture proceeded for approximately nine days, and CD4+ T cells were then isolated. Vaccination of participants consisted of two doses of either the BNT162b2 or mRNA-1273 vaccine. The specimen was CD4+ T cells from PBMCs cultured with SARS-CoV-2 spike peptides, collected after COVID-19 vaccination. Source of these receptors: a human donor who received a COVID-19 vaccine. Some clones in this sample may be carry-over from other donors' samples.

This clone appeared once. The chain couples TRBV27 to TRBJ1-5, with 7 bases fitting TRBD1. The CDR3 is made up of 16 amino acids. V trimming: 6 bases; J trimming: 6 bases; junction bases outside the gene matches: 14. Per germline, CDR1 MNHEY and CDR2 SMNVEV (reference sequence). As DNA, the CDR3 is TGTGCCAGCAGCCCGTTTGCCGACAGGGAGGGTCAGCCCCAGCATTTT. This translates into CASSPFADREGQPQHF.

This clone was found once. V is TRBV10-2 and J is TRBJ2-3, with a weak D call TRBD2 (5 bases). Trimming cost V 1 base and J 1 base, with 6 bases left between them. The V gene's germline CDR1 is WSHSY and CDR2 SAAADI. This CDR3 is built from 14 residues. CDR3 in amino acids: CASSEFSGTDTQYF. The CDR3 DNA sequence: TGCGCCAGCAGTGAGTTTAGCGGCACAGATACGCAGTATTTT.

This clone is deemed medium-sized (0.01 to 0.1%). The rearrangement uses TRBV4-2 and TRBJ1-2, with D unclear. V shed 0 bases and J shed 4 bases, with 12 bases lying between them. Germline lookup yields CDR1 LGHNA and CDR2 YNFKEQ. The CDR3 contains 15 residues. For the CDR3, the DNA is TGTGCCAGCAGCCAAGAAACGTCAAACAGCTATGGCTACACCTTC. Residues: CASSQETSNSYGYTF.

J is TRBJ2-4 and V is TRBV28, with D tentatively TRBD1 or TRBD2 (5 bases each). Trimming cost V 4 bases and J 12 bases, with 13 bases left between them. This CDR3 comprises 12 residues. Germline lookup yields CDR1 MDHEN and CDR2 SYDVKM. The CDR3 sequence: CASSSGTRNQYF. DNA of the CDR3: TGTGCCAGCAGTTCGGGGACGCGGAATCAGTACTTC.

The V call is TRBV7-9, the J call TRBJ2-3, with no clear D. CDR3 size: 11 residues. V lost 2 bases, J lost 6 bases, and 3 bases lay in between. Per germline, CDR1 SEHNR and CDR2 FQNEAQ (reference sequence). CDR3 sequence reads: CASSLTDTQYF. The CDR3 DNA reads TGTGCCAGCAGCTTAACCGATACGCAGTATTTT. Supplemented by reference TRBV7-9 and TRBJ2-3, the full variable domain reads DTGVSQNPRHKITKRGQNVTFRCDPISEHNRLYWYRQTLGQGPEFLTYFQNEAQLEKSRLLSDRFSAERPKGSFSTLEIQRTEQGDSAMYLCASSLTDTQYFGPGTRLTVL.

The DNA of the CDR3 is TGTGCCACCAGCAGAGTCAGGTATGCCTACGAGCAGTACGTC. It translates to CATSRVRYAYEQYV. J is TRBJ2-7 and V is TRBV15; no clear D. In germline, CDR1 is LNHNV, CDR2 YYDKDF (reference sequence). Trimming removed 1 base from V and 2 bases from J, with 9 bases in between. CDR3 length: 14 residues.

By sample share, this clone is medium-sized. This chain joins TRBV7-8 and TRBJ2-3; 8 nucleotides align to TRBD2. The CDR3 loop spans 18 amino acids. The junction had 8 bases not matched to a gene; V was cut back by 0 bases and J by 0 bases. In germline, CDR1 is SGHVS, CDR2 FQNEAQ. The CDR3 nucleotides read TGTGCCAGCAGCTTAGCCGATTCGGGAGGGCCTAGCACAGATACGCAGTATTTT. Its translation: CASSLADSGGPSTDTQYF.

The chain couples TRBV6-5 to TRBJ2-7; weak D call: TRBD1 (6 bases). CDR1 and CDR2 from the germline V gene are MNHEY and SVGAGI. V lost 4 bases, J lost 3 bases, and 16 bases lay in between. The CDR3 spans 15 residues. CDR3 loop: CASSLHRDTYYEQYV. CDR3 in DNA: TGTGCCAGCAGTTTACACCGGGACACGTACTACGAGCAGTACGTC.

V gene TRBV7-2 combines with J gene TRBJ1-5; the D is unclear. The CDR3 covers 13 residues. Trimming pared 1 base from V and 4 bases from J, leaving 5 bases between. Germline CDR1 and CDR2: SGHTA and FQGNSA. This CDR3 reads CASSLGRNQPQHF. CDR3 DNA sequence: TGTGCCAGCAGCTTAGGGAGAAATCAGCCCCAGCATTTT.

The table lists this clone with a count of one. This chain links TRBV5-1 with TRBJ2-2; 7 bases match TRBD2. Trimming at V came to 0 bases and at J to 5 bases, leaving 4 bases not matched to a gene. CDR1 and CDR2 from the germline V gene are SGHRS and YFSETQ. The CDR3 runs 15 residues. In DNA, the CDR3 is TGCGCCAGCAGCTTGGATGGGGGGGATACCGGGGAGCTGTTTTTT. It specifies CASSLDGGDTGELFF.

The genes are TRBV19 and TRBJ2-3; no firm D call. Trimming cost V 4 bases and J 0 bases, with 8 bases left between them. The germline gives CDR1 LNHDA, CDR2 SQIVND (reference sequence). The CDR3 consists of 14 residues. The CDR3 region is CASSNRQSTDTQYF. DNA for the CDR3: TGTGCCAGTAGTAACCGACAAAGCACAGATACGCAGTATTTT.

This sequence joins TRBV6-1 and TRBJ1-1, with D perhaps TRBD1 (6 bases). The V end lost 1 base, the J end lost 9 bases, and 15 bases lay between the germline ends. This CDR3 spans 14 amino acids. Germline lookup yields CDR1 MNHNS and CDR2 SASEGT. CDR3 amino acids: CASSEETGNRKAFF. The CDR3 nucleotides read TGTGCCAGCAGTGAAGAGACAGGCAATCGCAAAGCTTTCTTT.

The chain carries TRBV6-4 and TRBJ1-1, with D perhaps TRBD1 (5 bases). CDR3 length: 12 residues. Germline CDR1 and CDR2: MRHNA and SNTAGT. The V gene lost 8 bases and the J gene lost 3 bases, with 10 bases spanning the gap. As DNA, the CDR3 is TGTGCCAGCGCCGAAGGGGACACTGAAGCTTTCTTT. Its protein product is CASAEGDTEAFF.

V usage is TRBV28 and J usage is TRBJ2-2; 8 bases match TRBD1. The ends lost 11 bases at V and 6 bases at J; junction bases unmatched: 14. Germline-derived CDR1 and CDR2 are MDHEN and SYDVKM. CDR3 size: 15 residues. In DNA, the CDR3 is TGTGCCTCTTGTGTGGACAGGGCTCGCGCCGGGGAGCTGTTTTTT. Translated: CASCVDRARAGELFF.

The V and J genes are TRBV3-1 (or the pseudogene TRBV3-2) and TRBJ1-1; 10 nucleotides match TRBD1. The CDR3 loop spans 14 amino acids. Germline CDR1 is LGHDT and CDR2 is YNNKEL (reference sequence). V was clipped by 5 bases and J by 5 bases; unmatched bases: 5. CDR3 sequence reads: CASSFRDRGTEAFF. Written as DNA, the CDR3 is TGTGCCAGCAGCTTCCGGGACAGGGGAACTGAAGCTTTCTTT.

The chain joins TRBV6-5 to TRBJ1-3, with D unclear. The length of the CDR3 is 15 residues. The V end lost 6 bases, the J end lost 0 bases, and 12 bases lay between the germline ends. Germline V CDR1 and CDR2: MNHEY, SVGAGI. The CDR3 is CASRSQLISGNTIYF. The CDR3 DNA is TGTGCCAGCAGGTCTCAGCTAATCTCTGGAAACACCATATATTTT.

The V gene is TRBV2, the J gene TRBJ1-5; D is possibly TRBD1 (6 bases). V was clipped by 5 bases and J by 6 bases, with 17 bases between them. Germline V gene lookup returns CDR1 SNHLY and CDR2 FYNNEI. The CDR3 runs to 15 residues. CDR3 sequence (DNA): TGTGCCAGCAGTCCCATCACAGGGATAAGTCAGCCCCAGCATTTT. Translation gives CASSPITGISQPQHF.

The J gene is TRBJ1-2, the V gene TRBV5-8; possibly TRBD1 for D (6 bases). Germline assignment: CDR1 SGHTS and CDR2 YDEGEE. V lost 4 bases, J lost 4 bases, and 11 bases lay in between. CDR3 size: 13 residues. As DNA, the CDR3 is TGTGCCAGCAGCCTAGACAGGTCCTATGGCTACACCTTC. Translated, it gives CASSLDRSYGYTF.

This sequence joins TRBV5-1 and TRBJ1-3; a weak D match, TRBD1 (5 bases). The CDR3 is 14 residues long. Germline-derived CDR1 and CDR2 are SGHRS and YFSETQ. V was clipped by 1 base and J by 0 bases, with 5 bases between them. CDR3 in DNA: TGCGCCAGCAGCTTGAGGGGCTCTGGAAACACCATATATTTT. As protein: CASSLRGSGNTIYF.

The chain combines TRBV15 with TRBJ1-6; no clear D gene. V was shortened by 3 bases and J by 2 bases, with 8 bases between the two germline ends. The germline gives CDR1 LNHNV, CDR2 YYDKDF (reference sequence). The CDR3 loop spans 15 amino acids. The CDR3 DNA follows: TGTGCCACCAGCAGGGGAACAGCCTATAATTCACCCCTCCACTTT. It translates to CATSRGTAYNSPLHF.

CDR3 loop: CASSDPSTSSYEQYV. For the CDR3, the DNA is TGCGCCAGCAGTGACCCTTCGACGTCCTCCTACGAGCAGTACGTC. The V call is TRBV10-2, the J call TRBJ2-7; D is ambiguous. The CDR3 runs to 15 residues. Germline CDR1 WSHSY, CDR2 SAAADI. V lost 3 bases, J lost 0 bases, and 12 bases lay in between.

The chain combines TRBV19 with TRBJ2-2; 8 bases fit TRBD1. The germline V gene has CDR1 LNHDA and CDR2 SQIVND (reference sequence). CDR3 length: 15 amino acids. Losses at the gene ends were 5 bases for V and 5 bases for J; bases not matched to a gene: 7. The CDR3 is CASSHGQGYTGELFF. The CDR3 DNA reads as TGTGCCAGTAGTCACGGACAGGGTTATACCGGGGAGCTGTTTTTT. Drawing the rest from reference TRBV19 and TRBJ2-2, the complete variable domain is DGGITQSPKYLFRKEGQNVTLSCEQNLNHDAMYWYRQDPGQGLRLIYYSQIVNDFQKGDIAEGYSVSREKKESFPLTVTSAQKNPTAFYLCASSHGQGYTGELFFGEGSRLTVL.

This chain connects TRBV12-3 or TRBV12-4 to TRBJ1-5, with D hard to call. V was trimmed by 8 bases and J by 5 bases, leaving 10 bases between them. The CDR3 extends over 12 amino acids. CDR3 protein: CASALGYQPQHF. Written as DNA, the CDR3 is TGTGCCAGCGCTCTGGGCTATCAGCCCCAGCATTTT.

The chain is built from TRBV18 and TRBJ2-2; D uncertain. CDR3 size: 16 residues. The V and J ends lost 0 bases and 3 bases respectively, with 11 bases between them. The V gene's germline CDR1 is KGHSH and CDR2 LQKENI. The CDR3 is CASSPPVFVDTGELFF. The CDR3 DNA is TGTGCCAGCTCACCACCGGTTTTCGTTGACACCGGGGAGCTGTTTTTT.

J is TRBJ2-5 and V is TRBV7-9; 10 bases line up with TRBD1. Trimming at V came to 3 bases and at J to 5 bases, leaving 3 bases not matched to a gene. The germline V gene encodes CDR1 SEHNR and CDR2 FQNEAQ (reference sequence). The CDR3 runs 14 residues. CDR3 sequence: CASSLTGGFETQYF. The CDR3 DNA reads as TGTGCCAGCAGCTTGACAGGGGGCTTCGAGACCCAGTACTTC.

The chain carries TRBV6-5 and TRBJ2-1, with D possibly being TRBD1 or TRBD2 (5 bases each). Trimming removed 0 bases from V and 5 bases from J, with 11 bases in between. The CDR3 contains 15 residues. Germline values: CDR1 MNHEY, CDR2 SVGAGI. The CDR3 loop reads CASSYSGTEDNEQFF. The CDR3 DNA reads as TGTGCCAGCAGTTACTCGGGGACGGAAGACAATGAGCAGTTCTTC.

The chain uses TRBV19 and TRBJ2-5; 9 bases match TRBD1. Germline assignment: CDR1 LNHDA and CDR2 SQIVND (reference sequence). Trimming took 7 bases from V and 4 from J; bases not matched to a gene: 4. There are 13 residues in the CDR3. The CDR3 sequence is CASNPDRGETQYF. For the CDR3, the DNA is TGTGCCAGTAACCCGGACAGGGGAGAGACCCAGTACTTC. The variable domain in full, with the rest retrieved from reference TRBV19 and TRBJ2-5, is DGGITQSPKYLFRKEGQNVTLSCEQNLNHDAMYWYRQDPGQGLRLIYYSQIVNDFQKGDIAEGYSVSREKKESFPLTVTSAQKNPTAFYLCASNPDRGETQYFGPGTRLLVL.